This T cell receptor (beta chain) was retrieved from a study of regulatory T cells in long-lasting Graves disease (TCRdb year 2021). Study-wide context: Patients with newly diagnosed Graves' disease had been on antithyroid drugs for under 3 months. A total of around 35 samples underwent TCR sequencing, from about 13 patients with persistent Graves' disease and 20 patients with newly diagnosed Graves' disease. The study took place in China and was registered as a clinical trial. Peripheral blood TCR sequencing and RNA sequencing compared persistent Graves' disease patients with newly diagnosed Graves' disease patients.

The germline ends are 14 bases apart after V is trimmed by 2 bases and J by 0 bases. The germline V gene encodes CDR1 SGHDN and CDR2 FVKESK. The CDR3 spans 18 residues, from the cysteine through the phenylalanine. Kept here is only the CDR3 DNA, which spans 54 bases and is read in frame from base 1. Paper-wide results and their limitations: Only peripheral blood was studied, because thyroid tissue, the primary lesion, was inaccessible. Persistent Graves' disease patients showed lower TCR Shannon entropy and fewer highly expanded clones than newly diagnosed patients, suggesting clonal expansion. The authors acknowledged the small sample size as a limitation that may reduce accuracy. Persistent disease showed preferential use of TRBV28, TRBJ1-2 and TRBJ2-5, whereas newly diagnosed disease favored TRBV20-1 and TRBJ2-1. A larger number of public clonotypes was shared among persistent patients (around 2,700) than among newly diagnosed patients (roughly 1,000). Sequencing and analysis were restricted to the TCR beta chain.

The time point label on this specimen signifies: newly diagnosed GD, antithyroid drugs for less than 3 months. For both TCR sequencing and RNA sequencing, RNA was extracted from PBMCs in TRIzol. The diagnosis of Graves' disease was made according to American Thyroid Association guidelines. Patients for the study were recruited at an endocrinology department in Xi'an, China. Each patient gave about 9.1 milliliters of peripheral blood, collected in an EDTA anticoagulant tube. PBMCs were isolated by Ficoll Paque Plus density gradient separation without further T cell sorting. RNA quality was checked with an Agilent 2100 Bioanalyzer and agarose gel, and concentration with a NanoDrop 2000. In this sample, this clonotype turned up a few times. Its antigen remains unidentified. Base qualities are not at hand, and no much larger clone is one base apart. Library preparation was by multiplex PCR. The sample was run on an Illumina HiSeq 4000. TCR beta libraries were built with iRepertoire HTBI primers and Arm-PCR amplification of CDR3 regions. PCR products were gel purified before sequencing. Regarding the original processing steps: A total of 62 TRBV and some 15 TRBJ segments were identified across samples and were used for gene usage analysis of CDR3 amino acid clonotypes. COPE and FqMerger were used to merge filtered high-quality paired reads into contigs. Contigs were aligned with BLAST to IMGT TRBV, TRBD and TRBJ reference genes, and CDR3 was defined per IMGT. Any clonotype with a frequency above 0.1% was classified as a highly expanded clone. Shannon entropy served as the measure of repertoire diversity, while the Gini coefficient captured V-J evenness. A clonotype found in more than one individual was treated as public. TCRdb redid the processing of the public reads, applying fastp at Q25 and MiXCR, and retained in-frame beta chains. Records with the same CDR3 protein are collapsed into one entry carrying the most frequent genes and DNA. The V and J calls come from TCRdb's annotation, not from the publication. The sample profile shows about 520,000 distinct CDR3 sequences; 9.5% to 15% of them were found once. Jointly, the top ten make up roughly 8.9% of the sample.

These records were also assigned to another study, of T cells in Graves' hyperthyroidism and ophthalmopathy. Drawing on the second study: A patient counted as having stable Graves' hyperthyroidism if no progression to ophthalmopathy occurred over 18 months of follow-up. The hyperthyroidism patients were between 18 and 65 years old and newly diagnosed, with a disease duration of less than 2 months. Patients with uncontrolled infections, other autoimmune diseases, pregnancy or lactation were excluded. Clinical symptoms, serum thyroxine and TRAb, thyroid ultrasound, and orbital computed tomography formed the basis for the diagnoses. A first-round RT-PCR of the TCR CDR3 used the HTBI primer set with the Qiagen OneStep RT-PCR kit. Most expanded thyroid clonotypes (frequency above 0.001) were also detected in blood, suggesting blood repertoires may reflect thyroid immune responses. In cross-validation, a model built on a 13 V-J signature told ophthalmopathy apart from stable hyperthyroidism with approximately 90% sensitivity and roughly 83% specificity, and in testing the same model reached 80%/75%. In validation, progression to ophthalmopathy was predicted by the model with roughly 71% sensitivity and 72% to 85% specificity, a median of about 6 months before onset. TCR V-J signatures able to tell the groups apart were searched for in a discovery cohort of 100 or so patients, of whom around 42 had Graves' ophthalmopathy and about 60 had stable Graves' hyperthyroidism. An independent validation cohort of 18 to 20 hyperthyroidism patients and 17 patients who later progressed to ophthalmopathy tested prospective prediction of ophthalmopathy. For training and testing, the 110 or so patients in the discovery cohort were randomly divided in a 7:3 ratio. The study also compared thyroid tissue and blood T-cell repertoires from more than five Graves' hyperthyroidism patients. Once sampling was done, hyperthyroidism patients were given methimazole at a starting dose of 30 mg daily, whereas ophthalmopathy patients were given high-dose intravenous methylprednisolone. The libraries were constructed in a second round of multiplex PCR and then size-selected and purified. Sequencing of the libraries was done on an Illumina HiSeq2000 using paired-end 100 bp reads. Raw data were processed with SOAPnuke, discarding reads with adapters, uncalled bases, mean Phred below 15, or no exact constant-primer or identifier match. High-quality paired reads were merged using COPE v1.2.5, and each unique nucleotide sequence was defined as a clonotype. Clonotypes were aligned to IMGT TRBV, TRBD and TRBJ reference segments using MiTCR v1.1. Analysis was restricted to V-J combinations with a frequency above 0.0001, which covered 99.2% of repertoires. A TCS score was defined as the ratio between F50 (clonal expansion) and ExV (chaos), using BLOSUM62-based TCRdist between CDR3 peptides within each V-J. Welch's t-statistics and random forest reduced fewer than 550 V-J features to about 13, which were used in a naive Bayes classifier (R e1071). No statistical method was used to set the sample size in advance, and investigators knew the group allocation. The paper describes TCR Vbeta CDR3 sequencing of about 140 peripheral blood samples, made up of around 41 ophthalmopathy patients, approximately 76 hyperthyroidism patients and 17 progressor patients.

Here the chain combines TRBV14 and TRBJ2-6; there is no confident call for the D gene. The clonotype was recovered from a woman aged 25-40 years with Graves disease. Donor details come from another sample of the same person, matched by shared clones. Sequencing was performed on peripheral blood mononuclear cells (PBMCs), taken at new diagnosis, from a patient treated with antithyroid drugs. The CDR3 region reads CASSQLQQSNSGANVLTF. The nucleotide sequence is given as TGTGCCAGCAGCCAACTCCAACAGTCCAACTCTGGGGCCAACGTCCTGACTTTC.